Listed here are 31 T cell receptor beta chains from one sample, sequenced in a study of cytomegalovirus exposure and HLA in healthy donors. The PCR had 60 Vbeta and 13 Jbeta primers. The assay was immunoSEQ multiplex PCR, and TCRdb's table has in-frame clones only and misses some. Of some 96,000 clones in the sample, 64% are singletons; the top ten hold approximately 3%. Sequencing was performed on PBMCs. The receptors were gathered from a man in his fifties or sixties in good health and CMV-seronegative.

This chain uses TRBV28 with TRBJ2-3; the match to TRBD1 covers 7 bases. Looked up from germline, CDR1 is MDHEN and CDR2 is SYDVKM. V gave up 6 bases and J gave up 2 bases; unmatched junction bases: 20. This CDR3 spans 19 amino acids. The CDR3 DNA sequence: TGTGCCAGCAGCACTTCCTCTGACAGGGTCCGCAAACCCACAGATACGCAGTATTTT. Translating it yields CASSTSSDRVRKPTDTQYF.

The chain joins TRBV5-1 to TRBJ1-5; D is unclear. Germline-derived CDR1 and CDR2 are SGHRS and YFSETQ. Trimming took off 0 bases at V and 1 base at J, with 5 bases between the two ends. This CDR3 region has 14 residues. The chain's CDR3 is CASSLDPSNQPQHF. In nucleotides, the CDR3 is TGCGCCAGCAGCTTGGATCCGAGCAATCAGCCCCAGCATTTT.

V is TRBV5-1 and J is TRBJ2-7; 7 bases agree with TRBD2. The CDR3 spans 15 residues. V was clipped by 5 bases and J by 0 bases; unmatched bases: 8. From germline, CDR1 is SGHRS and CDR2 YFSETQ. CDR3: CASRPWEGVSYEQYF. The CDR3 DNA reads as TGCGCCAGCAGGCCATGGGAGGGTGTCTCCTACGAGCAGTACTTC.

This clone came up once. The chain is built from TRBV10-3 and TRBJ2-7; D not resolved. The CDR3 spans 13 residues. V was shortened by 5 bases and J by 2 bases, with 10 bases between the two germline ends. From germline, CDR1 is ENHRY and CDR2 SYGVKD. CDR3 DNA: TGTGCCATCAGTCATCCATCCCCCTACGAGCAGTACTTC. The encoded protein is CAISHPSPYEQYF.

This chain uses TRBV5-1 with TRBJ2-5; 8 nucleotides agree with TRBD1. The CDR3 runs 15 residues. J was trimmed by 5 bases and V by 0 bases; bases with no gene match: 6. Germline V gene sequence: CDR1 SGHRS, CDR2 YFSETQ. The CDR3 sequence is CASSLGTGRAETQYF. CDR3 DNA: TGCGCCAGCAGCTTGGGGACAGGGCGCGCGGAGACCCAGTACTTC.

The chain recombines TRBV19 with TRBJ1-2, with 10 bases matching TRBD1. V was pared by 3 bases and J by 8 bases, with 6 bases of the junction left unmatched. Germline-derived CDR1 and CDR2 are LNHDA and SQIVND (reference sequence). The CDR3 spans 14 residues. As DNA, the CDR3 is TGTGCCAGTAGTATTAGGACAGGGGGTGGCGGCTACACCTTC. Translating it yields CASSIRTGGGGYTF.

The gene calls are TRBV5-4 and TRBJ1-2; a possible D gene is TRBD1 (5 bases). The CDR3 sequence is 15 residues long. The V end lost 4 bases, the J end lost 8 bases, and 21 bases lay between the germline ends. The germline CDR1 and CDR2 sequences are SGHNT and YYREEE (reference sequence). CDR3 DNA sequence: TGTGCCAGCAGCGGAGGATTGGGGACTACTGAGGGCTACACCTTC. It specifies CASSGGLGTTEGYTF.

V gene TRBV19 combines with J gene TRBJ1-5, with 9 bases fitting TRBD1. The CDR3 is made up of 16 amino acids. J gave up 5 bases and V 4 bases, and 9 bases lay outside the gene matches. Germline V gene lookup returns CDR1 LNHDA and CDR2 SQIVND (reference sequence). The CDR3 DNA sequence: TGTGCCAGTAGTACCTCCCCGGGACAGGGACATCAGCCCCAGCATTTT. This gives the protein CASSTSPGQGHQPQHF.

CDR3 amino acids: CASSFLAGGLNEQFF. CDR3 nucleotide sequence: TGCGCCAGCAGCTTTCTAGCGGGAGGGCTAAATGAGCAGTTCTTC. The chain combines TRBV5-1 with TRBJ2-1; 12 nucleotides align to TRBD2. This CDR3 has 15 amino acids. Trimming cost V 2 bases and J 7 bases; bases outside gene matches: 4. Germline CDR1 SGHRS, CDR2 YFSETQ.

The chain couples TRBV12-5 to TRBJ2-7; 10 bases agree with TRBD1. The V gene end was trimmed by 6 bases and the J gene end by 0 bases; junction bases not matched to a gene: 8. In germline, CDR1 is LGHNT, CDR2 FRNRAP. The CDR3 has 16 residues. The chain's CDR3 is CASGWTGGPSSYEQYF. CDR3 sequence (DNA): TGTGCTAGTGGCTGGACAGGGGGTCCGAGCTCCTACGAGCAGTACTTC.

The table lists this clone with a count of one. The chain carries TRBV7-3 and TRBJ2-2; 7 bases align to TRBD1. The CDR3 covers 14 residues. The germline gives CDR1 SGHTA, CDR2 FQGTGA. V lost 5 bases and J lost 3; bases outside the gene matches: 3. The CDR3 DNA reads as TGTGCCAGCAGCCTAGGGGGCGACACCGGGGAGCTGTTTTTT. Translation: CASSLGGDTGELFF.

J is TRBJ2-1 and V is TRBV7-2, with D uncertain. V shed 2 bases and J shed 3 bases, with 8 bases lying between them. This CDR3 region has 14 residues. Germline CDR1 is SGHTA and CDR2 is FQGNSA. CDR3 sequence (DNA): TGTGCCAGCAGCTTAAATCCGCGCTACAATGAGCAGTTCTTC. This sequence encodes CASSLNPRYNEQFF.

This chain connects TRBV5-1 to TRBJ2-5; 7 nucleotides line up with TRBD1. V was pared by 6 bases and J by 1 base, with 12 bases of the junction left unmatched. CDR1 is SGHRS, CDR2 YFSETQ, per germline. The CDR3 is 16 amino acids. The CDR3: CASTPSPGQSQETQYF. For the CDR3, the DNA is TGCGCCAGCACCCCGAGTCCGGGACAGTCCCAAGAGACCCAGTACTTC.

The rearrangement uses TRBV5-4 and TRBJ2-1, with 9 bases fitting TRBD1. Germline V gives CDR1 SGHNT, CDR2 YYREEE (reference sequence). V lost 6 bases to trimming and J lost 0 bases; unmatched junction nucleotides: 7. This CDR3 has 16 amino acids. The CDR3 DNA reads as TGTGCCAGCACCACGGACAGGGGACTCTCCTACAATGAGCAGTTCTTC. This gives the protein CASTTDRGLSYNEQFF.

The count of this clone is one. The rearrangement links TRBV5-5 to TRBJ1-5; D is unresolved. There are 16 residues in the CDR3. Trimming removed 4 bases from V and 0 bases from J, with 14 bases in between. From germline, CDR1 is SGHKS and CDR2 YYEKEE (reference sequence). The DNA of the CDR3 is TGTGCCAGCAGCCCTTTACAGACGTATAGCAATCAGCCCCAGCATTTT. Protein product: CASSPLQTYSNQPQHF.

There are a few counts of this clone. The chain links TRBV6-6 to TRBJ1-3, with D tentatively TRBD1 (6 bases). Germline lookup yields CDR1 MNHNY and CDR2 SVGAGI (reference sequence). This CDR3 is 16 amino acids long. V dropped 4 bases and J dropped 0 bases, with 13 bases sitting between them. The CDR3 region has the DNA TGTGCCAGCAGTTCAACAGGGTACGACTCTGGAAACACCATATATTTT. Translation gives CASSSTGYDSGNTIYF.

The chain couples TRBV7-9 to TRBJ2-7, with 13 bases lining up with TRBD2. The CDR3 totals 15 residues. Germline V CDR1 and CDR2: SEHNR, FQNEAQ (reference sequence). V was clipped by 4 bases and J by 6 bases; unmatched bases: 6. This CDR3 is CASSSRLAGGSEQYF. The CDR3 region has the DNA TGTGCCAGCAGCTCAAGACTAGCGGGAGGTTCCGAGCAGTACTTC. The variable domain in full, completed from reference TRBV7-9 and TRBJ2-7, reads DTGVSQNPRHKITKRGQNVTFRCDPISEHNRLYWYRQTLGQGPEFLTYFQNEAQLEKSRLLSDRFSAERPKGSFSTLEIQRTEQGDSAMYLCASSSRLAGGSEQYFGPGTRLTVT.

This clone was seen only a few times. This chain uses TRBV2 with TRBJ1-5; possible D gene TRBD1, 5 bases. Per the germline V gene, CDR1 is SNHLY and CDR2 is FYNNEI. Trimming removed 6 bases from V and 3 bases from J, with 9 bases in between. The CDR3 length is 13 residues. CDR3 loop: CASRRDSNQPQHF. CDR3 nucleotide sequence: TGTGCCAGCAGACGGGACTCCAATCAGCCCCAGCATTTT.

The chain recombines TRBV10-3 with TRBJ2-1, with 12 bases aligning to TRBD2. Germline V gives CDR1 ENHRY, CDR2 SYGVKD. V gave up 5 bases and J gave up 9 bases; unmatched junction bases: 8. The CDR3 is made up of 15 amino acids. The CDR3 spells CAISTGLAGKGEQFF. The CDR3 DNA follows: TGTGCCATCAGTACTGGACTAGCGGGGAAGGGTGAGCAGTTCTTC.

This sequence joins TRBV27 and TRBJ2-2; D is possibly TRBD2 (7 bases). The V end was cut by 7 bases, the J end by 3 bases, with 9 bases between. This CDR3 is 13 amino acids long. Germline lookup yields CDR1 MNHEY and CDR2 SMNVEV (reference sequence). CDR3 coding DNA: TGTGCCAGCAACGGGGGGCACACCGGGGAGCTGTTTTTT. Translated: CASNGGHTGELFF.

The chain links TRBV6-5 to TRBJ1-1; 7 bases map to TRBD1. The germline V gene has CDR1 MNHEY and CDR2 SVGAGI. V shed 6 bases, J shed 3 bases, and the junction held 4 bases outside the gene matches. This CDR3 has 13 residues. The CDR3 nucleotides read TGTGCCAGCAGGAGGGGGCGGGACACTGAAGCTTTCTTT. This translates into CASRRGRDTEAFF.

This chain connects TRBV14 to TRBJ2-7; the match to TRBD1 covers 7 bases. CDR1 is SGHDN, CDR2 FVKESK, per germline. This CDR3 is built from 13 residues. Trimming removed 8 bases from V and 2 bases from J; junction bases left unmatched: 6. The CDR3 region is CASGKTGPYEQYF. The CDR3 DNA follows: TGTGCCAGCGGGAAGACAGGGCCCTACGAGCAGTACTTC.

This rearrangement joins TRBV5-6 to TRBJ2-7, with 7 bases matching TRBD1. J lost 4 bases, V lost 4 bases, and 14 bases had no gene match. The CDR3 loop spans 16 amino acids. The germline V gene has CDR1 SGHDT and CDR2 YYEEEE. CDR3 protein: CASSPYGTAVMYEQYF. Here the CDR3 DNA reads TGTGCCAGCAGCCCATACGGGACAGCCGTGATGTACGAGCAGTACTTC.

This chain links TRBV5-1 with TRBJ2-7; D perhaps matches TRBD1 (6 bases). With 5 bases removed from V and 5 bases from J, the gap between germline ends came to 14 bases. Germline CDR1 and CDR2: SGHRS and YFSETQ. The CDR3 is 13 residues long. The CDR3 loop reads CASRDLGADEQYF. CDR3 DNA: TGCGCCAGCAGGGACCTGGGGGCGGACGAGCAGTACTTC.

This chain connects TRBV2 to TRBJ2-7, with D possibly being TRBD2 (5 bases). Per germline, CDR1 SNHLY and CDR2 FYNNEI. Trimming cost V 2 bases and J 7 bases, with 24 bases left between them. The CDR3 runs 17 residues. In nucleotides, the CDR3 is TGTGCCAGCAGTGAACCAGCGGAGGTCTCGTACCCGGTGGAGCAGTACTTC. The encoded protein is CASSEPAEVSYPVEQYF.

The chain uses TRBV7-9 and TRBJ2-7, with D possibly being TRBD1 (6 bases). The CDR3 spans 14 residues. From germline, CDR1 is SEHNR and CDR2 FQNEAQ (reference sequence). V was clipped by 3 bases and J by 2 bases, with 11 bases between them. The CDR3 is CASSFEDSTYEQYF. The CDR3 nucleotides are TGTGCCAGCAGCTTTGAGGACAGCACCTACGAGCAGTACTTC.

The chain combines TRBV6-1 with TRBJ1-4; 7 bases are a match to TRBD1. The CDR3 is 14 residues long. The junction had 3 bases not matched to a gene; V was cut back by 1 base and J by 7 bases. The germline V gene has CDR1 MNHNS and CDR2 SASEGT. The DNA of the CDR3 is TGTGCCAGCAGTGAAGGACAGGGTTTTGAAAAACTGTTTTTT. This encodes CASSEGQGFEKLFF.

The V call is TRBV5-1, the J call TRBJ1-4, with 7 bases fitting TRBD1. Germline values: CDR1 SGHRS, CDR2 YFSETQ. Unmatched junction bases numbered 13, after V lost 3 bases and J lost 8 bases. The CDR3 spans 16 residues. DNA for the CDR3: TGCGCCAGCAGCTCGGACACCACAGGGGTCGGCGAAAAACTGTTTTTT. Encoded protein: CASSSDTTGVGEKLFF.

V is TRBV23-1 and J is TRBJ2-7, with D maybe TRBD1 (6 bases). TRBV23-1 belongs to the ORF category, with a function that is uncertain. V was pared by 8 bases and J by 1 base, with 15 bases between. This CDR3 region has 14 residues. Here the CDR3 reads CASPSRDISYEQYF. CDR3 bases: TGCGCCAGCCCATCTCGGGACATTTCCTACGAGCAGTACTTC.

V usage is TRBV7-6 and J usage is TRBJ2-5; 9 bases fit TRBD1. Germline assignment: CDR1 SGHVS and CDR2 FNYEAQ. The CDR3 totals 15 residues. J gave up 1 base and V 4 bases, and 4 bases lay outside the gene matches. The CDR3 DNA is TGTGCCAGCAGCTCCGAGACAGGGGGCCAAGAGACCCAGTACTTC. This codes for CASSSETGGQETQYF.

A single count supports this clone. This chain connects TRBV28 to TRBJ1-6; no definite D call. V gave up 7 bases and J gave up 10 bases, with 11 bases separating them. This CDR3 has 12 residues. Germline CDR1 reads MDHEN; CDR2 reads SYDVKM. The CDR3 nucleotides read TGTGCCAGCAAACTGGCGGCCTCACCCCTCCACTTT. It yields the protein CASKLAASPLHF.